This T cell receptor beta chain was found in a study of T cells in Graves' hyperthyroidism and ophthalmopathy. This CDR3 spans 17 amino acids. Germline lookup yields CDR1 MNHNS and CDR2 SASEGT. V shed 6 bases and J 4 bases; nucleotides not matched to a gene: 11. Researchers took RNA transcripts and amplified the TCR beta CDR3 regions from them. HTBI primers were used for first-round RT-PCR of the TCR CDR3. From the multiplex PCR reads, TCRdb called clonotypes with MiXCR, one entry per CDR3 protein. Of roughly 740,000 distinct CDR3 sequences in the sample, about a sixth were seen once. No progression to ophthalmopathy during 18 months of follow-up defined stable disease.

V gene TRBV6-1 combines with J gene TRBJ2-2; 10 bases match TRBD2. This TCR derives from a man aged 18 to 29 with Graves' hyperthyroidism. Sequencing input: blood. CDR3 nucleotides: TGTGCCAGCAGCTCCGCTAGCGGGAGCCGTTTCACCGGGGAGCTGTTTTTT. Translation gives CASSSASGSRFTGELFF.